Listed here are 22 T cell receptor beta chains from one sample, sequenced in a study of identifying expanded T cells in peripheral blood. Produced via immunoSEQ multiplex PCR; TCRdb's table is partial and in-frame only. Among roughly 130,000 clones, around 88% were seen once, and the ten largest hold more than 7%. The sequenced sample consisted of blood. The source of these receptors is a person between 18 and 75 years old in good health.

This sequence joins TRBV29-1 and TRBJ2-3; D assignment may be TRBD1 or TRBD2 (6 bases each). In germline, CDR1 is SQVTM, CDR2 ANQGSEA. This CDR3 is 14 amino acids long. Deletions cut 6 bases from V and 2 bases from J, with 15 bases between. CDR3 sequence reads: CSVGGGEYTDTQYF. The CDR3 DNA reads as TGCAGCGTGGGGGGCGGGGAGTACACAGATACGCAGTATTTT.

V usage is TRBV28 and J usage is TRBJ2-7; possible D gene TRBD1, 6 bases. The CDR3 has 11 amino acids. Germline values: CDR1 MDHEN, CDR2 SYDVKM. The V gene lost 8 bases and the J gene lost 5 bases, with 10 bases spanning the gap. The CDR3: CASGGRDEQYF. DNA of the CDR3: TGTGCCAGCGGGGGCAGGGACGAGCAGTACTTC.

V and J are TRBV5-6 and TRBJ1-1, with D hard to call. Trimming stripped 0 bases from V and 0 bases from J, with 6 bases between. Germline CDR1 and CDR2: SGHDT and YYEEEE. This CDR3 has 14 amino acids. CDR3 sequence (DNA): TGTGCCAGCAGCTTGGGGCACATGAACACTGAAGCTTTCTTT. Protein: CASSLGHMNTEAFF.

This chain joins TRBV11-2 and TRBJ2-7; 10 bases line up with TRBD2. The CDR3 runs to 17 residues. Germline CDR1 is SGHAT and CDR2 is FQNNGV. The ends lost 0 bases at V and 0 bases at J; junction bases unmatched: 5. This chain's CDR3 is CASSLDRLAGVSYEQYF. DNA for the CDR3: TGTGCCAGCAGCTTAGATCGGCTAGCGGGAGTCTCCTACGAGCAGTACTTC.

This rearrangement joins TRBV4-3 to TRBJ2-3; 8 nucleotides align to TRBD1. CDR1 is LGHNA, CDR2 YSLEER, per germline. The trim removed 0 bases at V and 3 bases at J, leaving 5 bases unmatched. This CDR3 region has 16 residues. The CDR3 here is CASSQDWRTGTDTQYF. The CDR3 region has the DNA TGCGCCAGCAGCCAAGATTGGAGGACAGGGACAGATACGCAGTATTTT.

This sequence joins TRBV7-2 and TRBJ2-5, with 7 bases lining up with TRBD1. The CDR3 runs to 14 residues. V was pared by 2 bases and J by 2 bases, with 2 bases of the junction left unmatched. Germline loops: CDR1 SGHTA, CDR2 FQGNSA. The CDR3 bases are TGTGCCAGCAGCTTACCGGACAGGCAAGAGACCCAGTACTTC. It is translated as CASSLPDRQETQYF.

The chain carries TRBV9 and TRBJ1-6; D remains unclear. This CDR3 has 16 residues. Germline CDR1 SGDLS, CDR2 YYNGEE. Trimming took off 4 bases at V and 11 bases at J, with 22 bases between the two ends. For the CDR3, the DNA is TGTGCCAGCAGCCCACGCCGAGGGTCCTCCGGGACACCCCTCCACTTT. Translated: CASSPRRGSSGTPLHF.

This chain uses TRBV2 with TRBJ2-5; TRBD2 might be the D (5 bases). Trimming removed 2 bases at V and 1 base at J, with 11 bases between. The germline V gene encodes CDR1 SNHLY and CDR2 FYNNEI. The CDR3 length is 15 residues. The CDR3 DNA is TGTGCCAGCAGTGAAAGGGAGCGGAGCCAAGAGACCCAGTACTTC. It yields the protein CASSERERSQETQYF.

The rearrangement uses TRBV14 and TRBJ2-7; 8 nucleotides align to TRBD2. This CDR3 is built from 15 residues. The J segment lost 3 bases and the V segment lost 5 bases, leaving 9 bases of the junction unmatched. CDR1 is SGHDN and CDR2 is FVKESK in the germline V gene. The CDR3 loop reads CASSYSSGHFYEQYF. CDR3 DNA: TGTGCCAGCAGCTATTCTAGCGGGCACTTCTACGAGCAGTACTTC.

The rearrangement links TRBV7-2 to TRBJ2-1; D gene unclear. Germline lookup yields CDR1 SGHTA and CDR2 FQGNSA. The CDR3 spans 14 residues. V lost 4 bases, J lost 7 bases, and 14 bases lay in between. The CDR3 loop reads CASSSPESWNEQFF. DNA of the CDR3: TGTGCCAGCAGCTCGCCGGAGAGTTGGAATGAGCAGTTCTTC. The whole variable domain, remainder taken from reference TRBV7-2 and TRBJ2-1, is GAGVSQSPSNKVTEKGKDVELRCDPISGHTALYWYRQSLGQGLEFLIYFQGNSAPDKSGLPSDRFSAERTGGSVSTLTIQRTQQEDSAVYLCASSSPESWNEQFFGPGTRLTVL.

The chain uses TRBV11-2 and TRBJ1-1; 9 positions agree with TRBD1. CDR1 and CDR2 (germline): SGHAT, FQNNGV. V trimming: 5 bases; J trimming: 6 bases; junction bases outside the gene matches: 10. The CDR3 is 15 residues long. As DNA, the CDR3 is TGTGCCAGCAGCAACGAACAGGGGGCGTTCTCTGAAGCTTTCTTT. Protein sequence: CASSNEQGAFSEAFF.

The chain has TRBV5-1 and TRBJ1-1; a possible D gene is TRBD1 (5 bases). In germline, CDR1 is SGHRS, CDR2 YFSETQ. The V gene lost 3 bases and the J gene lost 4 bases, with 16 bases spanning the gap. This CDR3 comprises 15 residues. CDR3 DNA: TGCGCCAGCAGCTGGGCCACGCAGGGCCCCACTGAAGCTTTCTTT. It codes for CASSWATQGPTEAFF.

The J gene is TRBJ1-1, the V gene TRBV28; no clear D gene. This CDR3 is 12 amino acids long. The germline V gene encodes CDR1 MDHEN and CDR2 SYDVKM. V was trimmed by 9 bases and J by 0 bases, leaving 8 bases between them. The CDR3 bases are TGTGCCAGTTTCAGTGTGAACACTGAAGCTTTCTTT. It specifies CASFSVNTEAFF.

This rearrangement joins TRBV4-2 to TRBJ1-4; D gene unclear. The CDR3 is made up of 17 amino acids. Germline CDR1 LGHNA, CDR2 YNFKEQ. V lost 0 bases to trimming and J lost 4 bases, with 15 bases between them. CDR3 bases: TGTGCCAGCAGCCAAGACCAGAACCGGGCTTTTAATGAAAAACTGTTTTTT. Translation: CASSQDQNRAFNEKLFF.

There are a few counts of this clone. The chain recombines TRBV7-9 with TRBJ2-7, with 7 nucleotides matching TRBD2. Germline-derived CDR1 and CDR2 are SEHNR and FQNEAQ (reference sequence). This CDR3 has 14 residues. Unmatched junction bases numbered 7, after V lost 5 bases and J lost 3 bases. DNA for the CDR3: TGTGCCAGCAGCCCAGGGACTACATACTACGAGCAGTACTTC. Translation gives CASSPGTTYYEQYF. The full variable domain, completed using reference TRBV7-9 and TRBJ2-7, is DTGVSQNPRHKITKRGQNVTFRCDPISEHNRLYWYRQTLGQGPEFLTYFQNEAQLEKSRLLSDRFSAERPKGSFSTLEIQRTEQGDSAMYLCASSPGTTYYEQYFGPGTRLTVT.

This chain uses TRBV4-2 with TRBJ1-4, with TRBD1 as a possible D gene (5 bases). This CDR3 contains 13 residues. Germline CDR1 is LGHNA and CDR2 is YNFKEQ. Trimming stripped 4 bases from V and 8 bases from J, with 11 bases between. CDR3: CASSLRGGEKLFF. CDR3 nucleotide sequence: TGTGCCAGCAGCCTAAGGGGAGGGGAAAAACTGTTTTTT.

The V and J genes are TRBV6-1 and TRBJ2-7, with D tentatively TRBD2 (6 bases). This CDR3 is built from 13 residues. Germline-derived CDR1 and CDR2 are MNHNS and SASEGT. The germline V and J ends were trimmed by 2 bases and 6 bases, with 11 bases remaining between them. The CDR3 protein is CASSELTRPEQYF. CDR3 DNA: TGTGCCAGCAGTGAACTGACTAGACCCGAGCAGTACTTC.

The chain uses TRBV15 and TRBJ1-2, with D possibly TRBD1 on 6 matching bases. The CDR3 runs to 15 residues. The germline V and J ends were trimmed by 5 bases and 8 bases, with 21 bases remaining between them. CDR1 and CDR2 (germline): LNHNV, YYDKDF (reference sequence). Written as DNA, the CDR3 is TGTGCCACCAGCGCACCCAATCAGGGGCAGGGAGGCTACACCTTC. Amino acid sequence: CATSAPNQGQGGYTF.

The chain recombines TRBV9 with TRBJ1-6; no firm D call. This CDR3 is built from 15 residues. V lost 0 bases, J lost 6 bases, and 10 bases lay in between. Germline-derived CDR1 and CDR2 are SGDLS and YYNGEE. The CDR3 nucleotides read TGTGCCAGCAGCGTAGGGGTGGGATCTAATTCACCCCTCCACTTT. Residues: CASSVGVGSNSPLHF.

This chain links TRBV28 with TRBJ2-7; 7 bases fit TRBD1. This CDR3 has 14 residues. V gave up 3 bases and J gave up 4 bases; unmatched junction bases: 6. CDR1 and CDR2 from the germline V gene are MDHEN and SYDVKM. CDR3 amino acids: CASSFAGGVYEQYF. CDR3 sequence (DNA): TGTGCCAGCAGTTTTGCAGGGGGTGTGTACGAGCAGTACTTC.

The gene calls are TRBV19 and TRBJ2-2, with D maybe TRBD2 (7 bases). The CDR3 extends over 15 amino acids. CDR1 is LNHDA and CDR2 is SQIVND in the germline V gene (reference sequence). The V and J ends lost 6 bases and 4 bases respectively, with 15 bases between them. As DNA, the CDR3 is TGTGCCAGTAGAGGACACAGGGAGGGCACCGGGGAGCTGTTTTTT. Translating it yields CASRGHREGTGELFF.

V usage is TRBV5-1 and J usage is TRBJ1-1; D unresolved. V lost 5 bases, J lost 1 base, and 12 bases lay in between. The CDR3 runs 14 residues. The germline V gene encodes CDR1 SGHRS and CDR2 YFSETQ. CDR3 loop: CASSQVYENTEAFF. The CDR3 coding sequence is TGCGCCAGCAGTCAAGTGTATGAGAACACTGAAGCTTTCTTT.